This TCR beta chain originates from a study of control samples from healthy donors and cancer patients. Clones were sequenced by immunoSEQ multiplex PCR, and TCRdb holds only the in-frame ones, with some missing. This table holds 150,000 to 200,000 clones, approximately 90% found once. Sequences were obtained from blood. The receptor comes from a man aged 25-45 years in good health.

CDR3 protein: CASSLDLSIGTLGEQFF. In nucleotides, the CDR3 is TGTGCCAGCAGCTTAGATCTGTCTATTGGGACCTTAGGTGAGCAGTTCTTC. The rearrangement links TRBV11-2 to TRBJ2-1; possibly TRBD1 or TRBD2 for D (5 bases each). V was shortened by 0 bases and J by 9 bases, with 21 bases between the two germline ends. CDR3 length equals 17 residues. Germline V lookup: CDR1 SGHAT, CDR2 FQNNGV.